The present T cell receptor beta chain was sequenced within a study of blood T cell repertoires in COVID-19. Turning to the study itself: COVID-19 samples from acute and convalescent phases originated in the United States, Italy and Spain.

The method was immunoSEQ multiplex PCR; TCRdb's version includes in-frame clones alone and lacks a portion of them. The repertoire holds 250,000 or so clones, about 90% seen once, with approximately 10% in the top ten. Germline CDR1 reads LGHDT; CDR2 reads YNNKEL (reference sequence). V lost 4 bases and J 2 bases, leaving 8 bases between the germline ends. This CDR3 is built from 13 residues. Everyone who took part was roughly 18 to 89 years old, and they came from over 20 US areas. Cohort 3 recovered donors had two negative PCRs, clearance, or symptom resolution. The origin of this receptor is a man aged 30-40 years who had recovered from COVID-19. The sample consisted of PBMCs or T cells enriched from blood (not recorded which). The rearrangement uses TRBV3-1 (or the pseudogene TRBV3-2) and TRBJ2-5; D ambiguous. The CDR3 is CASSREQQETQYF. In DNA form, the CDR3 reads TGTGCCAGCAGCCGAGAGCAGCAAGAGACCCAGTACTTC.